Listed below are T cell receptor beta chains from one sample, sequenced in a study of response to subunit inactivated influenza vaccine. MiXCR, run by TCRdb on the RT-PCR reads, gives a single entry per CDR3 protein. The repertoire holds 250,000 to 350,000 distinct CDR3 sequences, with roughly 20% as singletons. The sample consisted of PBMCs from blood, taken approximately 20 months after vaccination. These receptors were collected from a man aged 50 to 69 who received an inactivated influenza vaccine. CDR3s include the opening cysteine and the closing phenylalanine or tryptophan. Fields, in order: clone size, D gene, J gene, V gene, CDR3 DNA, CDR3 protein. A D gene is named only where the DNA matches it firmly. A row's size may be missing; if present it is once, few, many or a size class.

abundance: NA; d_gene: NA; j_gene: TRBJ1-2; v_gene: TRBV5-1; CDR3nt: TGCGCCAGCAGCTTGGCCATGGTAGGAGTGGATGGCTACACCTTC; CDR3aa: CASSLAMVGVDGYTF
abundance: NA; d_gene: NA; j_gene: TRBJ2-1; v_gene: TRBV12-3/TRBV12-4; CDR3nt: TGTGCCAGCAGTTCCTTGTCTAGTCCCTTCAAATTCTTC; CDR3aa: CASSSLSSPFKFF
abundance: NA; d_gene: NA; j_gene: TRBJ2-1; v_gene: TRBV14; CDR3nt: TGTGCCAGCAGCCCCCTGGGGCCCGGCCTGCAGTTCTTC; CDR3aa: CASSPLGPGLQFF
abundance: NA; d_gene: TRBD2; j_gene: TRBJ2-1; v_gene: TRBV20-1; CDR3nt: TGCAGTGCCACGGGACTAGCGGGGGGCTCCTACAATGAGCAGTTCTTC; CDR3aa: CSATGLAGGSYNEQFF
abundance: many; d_gene: TRBD1; j_gene: TRBJ1-1; v_gene: TRBV10-3; CDR3nt: TGTGCCATCAGTGTTGGGACAGTGAATGAAGCTTTCTTT; CDR3aa: CAISVGTVNEAFF
abundance: NA; d_gene: NA; j_gene: TRBJ2-7; v_gene: TRBV18; CDR3nt: TGTGCCAGCCGGCCCCCGGAAGGGTACAAGCAGTACTTC; CDR3aa: CASRPPEGYKQYF
abundance: few; d_gene: NA; j_gene: TRBJ1-1; v_gene: TRBV7-9; CDR3nt: TGTGCCAGCAAAACAGGGATGAACACTGAAGCTTTCTTT; CDR3aa: CASKTGMNTEAFF
abundance: few; d_gene: NA; j_gene: TRBJ2-7; v_gene: TRBV10-3; CDR3nt: TGTGCCATCAGTGGGGGGGACAGCTTATCCTACGAGCAGTACTTC; CDR3aa: CAISGGDSLSYEQYF
abundance: NA; d_gene: NA; j_gene: TRBJ1-6; v_gene: TRBV9; CDR3nt: TGTGCCAGCAGCGTAGAGGACAGCCCTTTTAATTCACCCCTCCACTTT; CDR3aa: CASSVEDSPFNSPLHF
abundance: NA; d_gene: TRBD2; j_gene: TRBJ2-2; v_gene: TRBV12-3/TRBV12-4; CDR3nt: TGTGCCAGCAGGGACGTGGGACTAGCGGGACCCGGGGAGCTGTTTTTT; CDR3aa: CASRDVGLAGPGELFF
abundance: few; d_gene: TRBD1; j_gene: TRBJ1-4; v_gene: TRBV7-9; CDR3nt: TGTGCCAGCAGCTTAGCCTCGGGACAGGGGATTGAAAAACTGTTTTTT; CDR3aa: CASSLASGQGIEKLFF
abundance: NA; d_gene: NA; j_gene: TRBJ2-7; v_gene: TRBV3-1; CDR3nt: TGTGCCAGCAGCCCTTTCCCCGGGGCTAGGGAGCAGTACTTC; CDR3aa: CASSPFPGAREQYF
abundance: few; d_gene: NA; j_gene: TRBJ1-1; v_gene: TRBV10-3; CDR3nt: TGTGCCATCAGCGAAAGGACAGAGAACACTGAAGCTTTCTTT; CDR3aa: CAISERTENTEAFF
abundance: NA; d_gene: NA; j_gene: TRBJ2-1; v_gene: TRBV30; CDR3nt: TGTGCCTGGAGTGGTAGGGGGGGATACAATGAGCAGTTCTTC; CDR3aa: CAWSGRGGYNEQFF
abundance: NA; d_gene: TRBD1; j_gene: TRBJ1-2; v_gene: TRBV5-1; CDR3nt: TGCGCCAGCAGCCGAGACAGGGAAGGCTACACCTTC; CDR3aa: CASSRDREGYTF
abundance: NA; d_gene: NA; j_gene: TRBJ2-1; v_gene: TRBV2; CDR3nt: TGTGCCAGCCGAAACAGGCTTCTCTCCTACAATGAGCAGTTCTTC; CDR3aa: CASRNRLLSYNEQFF
abundance: many; d_gene: NA; j_gene: TRBJ1-3; v_gene: TRBV7-6; CDR3nt: TGTGCCAGCAGCTTAGCCCCAATCCAGGGGAACGGAAACACCATATATTTT; CDR3aa: CASSLAPIQGNGNTIYF
abundance: few; d_gene: TRBD2; j_gene: TRBJ2-3; v_gene: TRBV4-1; CDR3nt: TGCGCCAGCAGCCCGGGACTAGCGCCAGATACGCAGTATTTT; CDR3aa: CASSPGLAPDTQYF
abundance: many; d_gene: TRBD1; j_gene: TRBJ1-5; v_gene: TRBV12-3/TRBV12-4; CDR3nt: TGTGCCAGCAGTTTAGGACAGGGTTACCAGCCCCAGCATTTT; CDR3aa: CASSLGQGYQPQHF
abundance: NA; d_gene: NA; j_gene: TRBJ1-2; v_gene: TRBV6-1; CDR3nt: TGTGCCAGCAGCCTAGATGGGGTTTACTATGGCTACACCTTC; CDR3aa: CASSLDGVYYGYTF
abundance: few; d_gene: TRBD1; j_gene: TRBJ1-1; v_gene: TRBV20-1; CDR3nt: TGCAGTGCTAGAGCCTCGGACAGGCTCCTGAACACTGAAGCTTTCTTT; CDR3aa: CSARASDRLLNTEAFF
abundance: many; d_gene: TRBD1; j_gene: TRBJ1-1; v_gene: TRBV9; CDR3nt: TGTGCCAGCAGCGGAACAGGGGGCGCGGGTGAAGCTTTCTTT; CDR3aa: CASSGTGGAGEAFF
abundance: NA; d_gene: TRBD1; j_gene: TRBJ1-2; v_gene: TRBV12-3/TRBV12-4; CDR3nt: TGTGCCAGCAGTTTAACTCTTCTTCGGACAGGTGACTATGGCTACACCTTC; CDR3aa: CASSLTLLRTGDYGYTF
abundance: NA; d_gene: NA; j_gene: TRBJ2-2; v_gene: TRBV7-2; CDR3nt: TGTGCCAGCAGCTTAGTACTAGTCGGGGAGCTGTTTTTT; CDR3aa: CASSLVLVGELFF
abundance: NA; d_gene: NA; j_gene: TRBJ1-2; v_gene: TRBV4-1; CDR3nt: TGCGCCAGCAGCCAAGTCCCTTCCCAGAGACACTATGGCTACACCTTC; CDR3aa: CASSQVPSQRHYGYTF
abundance: few; d_gene: NA; j_gene: TRBJ1-5; v_gene: TRBV12-3/TRBV12-4; CDR3nt: TGTGCCAGCAGTTTATGGGCTGGGCCCCAGCATTTT; CDR3aa: CASSLWAGPQHF
abundance: NA; d_gene: NA; j_gene: TRBJ1-1; v_gene: TRBV29-1; CDR3nt: TGCAGCGTTGAAGGATGGGGGAACACTGAAGCTTTCTTT; CDR3aa: CSVEGWGNTEAFF
abundance: few; d_gene: NA; j_gene: TRBJ2-7; v_gene: TRBV28; CDR3nt: TGTGCCAGCAGTTTACACGGCTACGAGCAGTACTTC; CDR3aa: CASSLHGYEQYF
abundance: NA; d_gene: NA; j_gene: TRBJ1-1; v_gene: TRBV3-1; CDR3nt: TGTGCCAGCAGCCAATCCGGGACAATCATGAACACTGAAGCTTTCTTT; CDR3aa: CASSQSGTIMNTEAFF
abundance: few; d_gene: TRBD1; j_gene: TRBJ1-2; v_gene: TRBV7-9; CDR3nt: TGTGCCAGCAGCGCGCAGGGGGCTTATGGCTACACCTTC; CDR3aa: CASSAQGAYGYTF
abundance: many; d_gene: NA; j_gene: TRBJ1-1; v_gene: TRBV12-3/TRBV12-4; CDR3nt: TGTGCCAGCAGACCCGACGGGAACACTGAAGCTTTCTTT; CDR3aa: CASRPDGNTEAFF
abundance: many; d_gene: NA; j_gene: TRBJ1-2; v_gene: TRBV4-3; CDR3nt: TGCGCCAGCAGCCAAGAGGGGGATAGCTATGGCTACACCTTC; CDR3aa: CASSQEGDSYGYTF
abundance: NA; d_gene: TRBD1; j_gene: TRBJ2-5; v_gene: TRBV20-1; CDR3nt: TGCAGTGCTAGAGAGAGAGGGGACAGGGCCGGGGAGACCCAGTACTTC; CDR3aa: CSARERGDRAGETQYF
abundance: few; d_gene: NA; j_gene: TRBJ1-5; v_gene: TRBV7-6; CDR3nt: TGTGCCAGCAGTCCCCGTGCCAGTCAAGGGCCCCAGCATTTT; CDR3aa: CASSPRASQGPQHF
abundance: medium-sized; d_gene: NA; j_gene: TRBJ1-6; v_gene: TRBV7-2; CDR3nt: TGTGCCAGCAGCTTATCTCACAGCTCCTATAATTCACCCCTCCACTTT; CDR3aa: CASSLSHSSYNSPLHF
abundance: NA; d_gene: TRBD1; j_gene: TRBJ1-5; v_gene: TRBV29-1; CDR3nt: TGCAGCGTTGAAGATCGGTGGGGGACAGGGAGCAATCAGCCCCAGCATTTT; CDR3aa: CSVEDRWGTGSNQPQHF
abundance: few; d_gene: NA; j_gene: TRBJ2-1; v_gene: TRBV6-2/TRBV6-3; CDR3nt: TGTGCCAGCTTGAGGCCGGGTCCATTAGGGCGCAATGAGCAGTTCTTC; CDR3aa: CASLRPGPLGRNEQFF
abundance: NA; d_gene: NA; j_gene: TRBJ1-1; v_gene: TRBV15; CDR3nt: TGTGCCACCAGCAGAGTATCTGCGAACACTGAAGCTTTCTTT; CDR3aa: CATSRVSANTEAFF
abundance: few; d_gene: NA; j_gene: TRBJ1-1; v_gene: TRBV24-1; CDR3nt: TGTGCCACCAGAGGACCTAGGAACACTGAAGCTTTCTTT; CDR3aa: CATRGPRNTEAFF
abundance: many; d_gene: NA; j_gene: TRBJ2-3; v_gene: TRBV15; CDR3nt: TGTGCCACCAGCAGGGGGGAAACAGCCACAGATACGCAGTATTTT; CDR3aa: CATSRGETATDTQYF
abundance: many; d_gene: NA; j_gene: TRBJ1-3; v_gene: TRBV2; CDR3nt: TGTGCCAGCAGTGGAGGGCCGGGGGGAGTTAATGGAAACACCATATATTTT; CDR3aa: CASSGGPGGVNGNTIYF
abundance: once; d_gene: NA; j_gene: TRBJ2-6; v_gene: TRBV5-4; CDR3nt: TGTGCCAGCAGCTTGGAGGCTGGCGGGGCCAACGTCCTGACTTTC; CDR3aa: CASSLEAGGANVLTF
abundance: NA; d_gene: NA; j_gene: TRBJ1-6; v_gene: TRBV7-2; CDR3nt: TGTGCCAGCAGCTTGGGAACCAGGTTAGGGGGTTCACCCCTCCACTTT; CDR3aa: CASSLGTRLGGSPLHF
abundance: few; d_gene: NA; j_gene: TRBJ1-1; v_gene: TRBV29-1; CDR3nt: TGCAGCGTTGAAGACAGGGCTCCGAACACTGAAGCTTTCTTT; CDR3aa: CSVEDRAPNTEAFF
abundance: few; d_gene: TRBD2; j_gene: TRBJ2-1; v_gene: TRBV12-3/TRBV12-4; CDR3nt: TGTGCCAGCAGTCTTACTAGCGGGGGGCTGCACAATGAGCAGTTCTTC; CDR3aa: CASSLTSGGLHNEQFF
abundance: few; d_gene: NA; j_gene: TRBJ1-2; v_gene: TRBV6-5; CDR3nt: TGTGCCAGCAGTTACACAGGGATTGGTAACTATGGCTACACCTTC; CDR3aa: CASSYTGIGNYGYTF
abundance: many; d_gene: NA; j_gene: TRBJ1-2; v_gene: TRBV7-9; CDR3nt: TGTGCCAGCAGCTTAGCTGTAGCAGGGGTGGACGGCTACACCTTC; CDR3aa: CASSLAVAGVDGYTF
abundance: few; d_gene: NA; j_gene: TRBJ2-3; v_gene: TRBV24-1; CDR3nt: TGTGCCACCAGCGCGGGACACCGCACAGATACGCAGTATTTT; CDR3aa: CATSAGHRTDTQYF
abundance: few; d_gene: NA; j_gene: TRBJ1-5; v_gene: TRBV12-3/TRBV12-4; CDR3nt: TGTGCCAGCAGTTTGCACCCCTTTTCCGGGAACAATCAGCCCCAGCATTTT; CDR3aa: CASSLHPFSGNNQPQHF
abundance: NA; d_gene: NA; j_gene: TRBJ1-5; v_gene: TRBV12-3/TRBV12-4; CDR3nt: TGTGCCAGCAGTTTGGGCCAGATTTATAGCAATCAGCCCCAGCATTTT; CDR3aa: CASSLGQIYSNQPQHF
abundance: NA; d_gene: NA; j_gene: TRBJ1-2; v_gene: TRBV6-2/TRBV6-3; CDR3nt: TGTGCCAGCACCCCCAATCTCTATGGCTACACCTTC; CDR3aa: CASTPNLYGYTF
abundance: NA; d_gene: NA; j_gene: TRBJ1-1; v_gene: TRBV25-1; CDR3nt: TGTGCCAGCTCACAACAGGGCACTGAAGCTTTCTTT; CDR3aa: CASSQQGTEAFF
abundance: few; d_gene: NA; j_gene: TRBJ1-3; v_gene: TRBV7-9; CDR3nt: TGTGCCAGCAGCTTTCAGGTTCACACCATATATTTT; CDR3aa: CASSFQVHTIYF